This T cell receptor beta chain is drawn from a study of Graves' ophthalmopathy and Graves' hyperthyroidism listed by TCRdb under 2018. Notes on the research overall: Peripheral blood was collected at initial diagnosis, before any treatment. TCR beta repertoire signatures were used to distinguish Graves' ophthalmopathy from Graves' hyperthyroidism and to predict progression to ophthalmopathy. In total, approximately 130 blood samples were TCR-sequenced: fewer than 50 ophthalmopathy, some 80 hyperthyroidism and some 17 hyperthyroidism-to-ophthalmopathy patients. To explore V-J signatures that distinguish ophthalmopathy from hyperthyroidism, a discovery set of about a hundred patients was enrolled, made up of roughly 41 with ophthalmopathy and 57 with stable hyperthyroidism. The independent validation cohort included roughly 19 hyperthyroidism patients plus 17 patients who later progressed from hyperthyroidism to ophthalmopathy. In over 5 hyperthyroidism patients, the T-cell repertoire of thyroid tissue was compared with the T-cell repertoire of blood. Following sampling, methimazole starting at 30 mg daily was administered to hyperthyroidism patients, and high-dose intravenous methylprednisolone was administered to ophthalmopathy patients. The roughly 90 discovery patients were divided at random into training and test sets in a 7:3 ratio. General findings and caveats noted by the study authors: In validation, the model predicted ophthalmopathy progression with 55% to 71% sensitivity and less than 80% specificity; some 13 predicted patients were CT-confirmed with GO in a median of around 6 months. No statistical method was used to set the sample size in advance, and the investigators knew which group each participant was assigned to. Most of the expanded thyroid clonotypes with a frequency above 0.001 were also detected in blood, and it was suggested that the thyroid immune response may be reflected by blood repertoires. Ophthalmopathy was separated from stable hyperthyroidism by the 13-signature model with 87.88% sensitivity and about 83% specificity in cross-validation and with 80%/75% in the test set.

TCR beta CDR3 regions were amplified from RNA transcripts for repertoire sequencing. A first-round RT-PCR used HTBI primers with the Qiagen OneStep RT-PCR kit, followed by a second-round multiplex PCR, size selection and purification. Libraries were sequenced paired-end with 100 bp reads on an Illumina HiSeq2000. The authors processed their data as follows. SOAPnuke was used for read processing, and reads with adapters, uncalled bases, a mean Phred below 15, or no exact constant-primer or identifier match were discarded. COPE v1.2.5 was used to merge the high-quality paired reads. Clonotypes were defined as unique nucleotide sequences and were aligned to IMGT TRB V, D and J references using MiTCR v1.1. The analysis was limited to V-J combinations with a frequency above 0.0001, which together covered approximately 99% of repertoires. For each V-J combination, a TCR clonal expansion and chaos score was defined as F50 clonal expansion divided by the chaos observed in the TCRdist matrix. Welch's t-statistics and random forest were used to reduce the features to about 12 V-J combinations, which were then used as input to a naive Bayes classifier. The Morisita-Horn index was used to measure how similar the thyroid and blood repertoires were. The public reads were reanalyzed by TCRdb: fastp trimming at Q25, MiXCR alignment, in-frame beta chains only. Records with the same CDR3 protein are collapsed into one entry carrying the most frequent genes and DNA. The V and J calls were not made by the authors but by TCRdb's processing. This sample is represented by approximately 460,000 distinct CDR3 sequences; approximately 15% of them were singletons. The ten largest clonotypes hold approximately 9.8% of the sample.

Patients with ophthalmopathy had moderately to severely active disease, with a Clinical Activity Score of 3 or more, a NOSPECS grade of 4 or more, and a disease duration of less than 3 months. Anyone with other autoimmune diseases, uncontrolled infections, pregnancy or lactation was excluded from the study. Clinical symptoms, serum thyroxine, TRAb, thyroid ultrasound and orbital computed tomography formed the basis of the diagnosis. PBMCs were isolated from approximately 10 ml of fresh peripheral blood by Ficoll-Paque density gradient centrifugation. Total RNA was extracted using Trizol reagent, and RNA quality was checked on an Agilent 2100 Bioanalyzer. The cysteine opens and the phenylalanine closes a CDR3 of 14 amino acids. This entry keeps only the CDR3 DNA: 42 bases, framed from base 1. Via the germline V gene (reference sequence), CDR1 is DFQATT and CDR2 SNEGSKA. Trimming removed 6 bases from V and 2 bases from J; the gene matches leave 10 bases unexplained.

At least ten counts were recorded for this clonotype. The target of this receptor is not known. Per-base quality was not reported, and no clone a single base away is much larger than it. The sequenced sample was blood. The sequence links TRBV20-1 to TRBJ2-7, with 7 bases in between that match TRBD2. This clonotype originated in a woman between 25 and 40 years old with Graves' ophthalmopathy. Donor details come from another sample of the same person, matched by shared clones. The sequenced DNA: TGCAGTGCCTCGGGAGGCCCTCTTCCCTACGAGCAGTACTTC. Its protein product is CSASGGPLPYEQYF.